The source of this T cell receptor beta chain is a study of T cells after posttransplantation cyclophosphamide. General study points: TRB overlap between skin or GI tissue T cells and blood was limited. Donor CD8+ memory clones often dominated recipient blood repertoires at later times. After PTCy, TRB diversity resembled that of CNI/methotrexate controls.

Repertoires were generated with immunoSEQ multiplex PCR, while TCRdb's copy carries only in-frame clones and drops some. The sample gives around 35,000 clones, none seen only once, and the top ten clones hold about 1.2%. On the day of bone marrow donation, the related graft donor provided peripheral blood. This CDR3 has 13 residues. With 5 bases clipped from V and 8 bases from J, the junction kept 2 bases outside the gene matches. In germline, CDR1 is MNHEY, CDR2 SVGAGI. With respect to this clone: Its antigen is as yet unknown.

The source of this sequence is a girl aged 10-17 years in good health, CMV-negative, and a related stem cell transplant donor. The source material was PBMCs. The chain carries TRBV6-5 and TRBJ2-1, with 11 bases aligning to TRBD2. The CDR3 nucleotides read TGTGCCAGCAGTGGACTAGCGGGCCATGAGCAGTTCTTC. Protein product: CASSGLAGHEQFF.